The present entry profiles one T cell receptor (beta chain) with its context. This entry comes from a study of cytomegalovirus exposure and HLA in healthy donors. The V gene end was trimmed by 7 bases and the J gene end by 2 bases; junction bases not matched to a gene: 9. Per germline, CDR1 SGHRS and CDR2 YFSETQ. The CDR3 spans 17 residues. Both 60 Vbeta primers and 13 Jbeta primers went into the PCR. Sequenced by immunoSEQ multiplex PCR; TCRdb stores in-frame clones only, minus some. The data show roughly 120,000 clones, 77% seen once. The receptor comes from a man aged 50-60 years in good health and CMV-seropositive. V and J are TRBV5-1 and TRBJ2-2; 12 bases agree with TRBD2. The sequenced sample was PBMCs. The DNA of the CDR3 is TGCGCCAGCGCCCCCCCAGGACTAGCGGGAAACACCGGGGAGCTGTTTTTT. It encodes CASAPPGLAGNTGELFF.